This TCR beta chain is drawn from a study of blood T cell repertoires in COVID-19. Study as a whole: Researchers got acute and convalescent COVID-19 samples from the United States, Italy and Spain.

Per the authors' pipeline: Reference gene primer amplification gave estimated nucleated cell counts. Data came from immunoSEQ multiplex PCR; TCRdb stores just in-frame clones and leaves some out. The V and J calls and clone size come from that table; D and trimming were worked out from the DNA. This table holds roughly 250,000 clones, around 89% found once. There are 13 residues in the CDR3. The germline gives CDR1 WSHSY, CDR2 SAAADI. V lost 5 bases and J lost 4, with 11 bases in between. Source material: peripheral blood. The TCR originated in a woman aged 40 to 50 with acute or convalescent COVID-19. The genes are TRBV10-2 and TRBJ1-2; D may be TRBD1 (6 bases). The CDR3 DNA reads TGCGCCAGCAGTCAGGACAGAAGCTATGGCTACACCTTC. Protein sequence: CASSQDRSYGYTF.